One sample yielded the 29 T cell receptor beta chains listed below, sequenced in a study of cytomegalovirus exposure and HLA in healthy donors. The PCR contained 60 Vbeta and 13 Jbeta primers. TCRdb's copy holds only in-frame clones and misses some; the assay was immunoSEQ multiplex PCR. The sample records about 270,000 clones, about 75% being singletons. Sequencing was carried out using PBMCs. The receptors stem from a female donor in good health and CMV-seronegative.

The genes are TRBV4-1 and TRBJ2-7; 8 nucleotides match TRBD2. Trimming removed 0 bases from V and 4 bases from J; junction bases left unmatched: 8. CDR1 MGHRA and CDR2 YSYEKL come from the germline V gene. The CDR3 totals 16 residues. CDR3 residues: CASSQDSREGQYEQYF. The CDR3 DNA follows: TGCGCCAGCAGCCAAGATTCTCGGGAGGGCCAATACGAGCAGTACTTC.

This rearrangement joins TRBV5-1 to TRBJ2-1; TRBD2 matches at 12 bases. V gave up 0 bases and J gave up 2 bases; unmatched junction bases: 6. CDR1 SGHRS and CDR2 YFSETQ come from the germline V gene. CDR3 length: 18 amino acids. DNA for the CDR3: TGCGCCAGCAGCTTGGCGAGACTAGCGGGAGATACCTACAATGAGCAGTTCTTC. It codes for CASSLARLAGDTYNEQFF.

The chain combines TRBV5-1 with TRBJ2-2; TRBD2 might be the D (6 bases). Germline V lookup: CDR1 SGHRS, CDR2 YFSETQ. The length of the CDR3 is 15 residues. V was cut by 2 bases and J by 7 bases, with 15 bases left in between. DNA of the CDR3: TGCGCCAGCAGCTTATTAGGAGGGGTAAACGGGGAGCTGTTTTTT. Protein sequence: CASSLLGGVNGELFF.

This clone has a handful of counts. The chain couples TRBV4-1 to TRBJ1-1, with 8 bases matching TRBD1. Germline V gene sequence: CDR1 MGHRA, CDR2 YSYEKL. V was pared by 5 bases and J by 4 bases, with 9 bases of the junction left unmatched. CDR3 length: 15 amino acids. The CDR3: CASSLAPGGTTEAFF. CDR3 bases: TGCGCCAGCAGCTTGGCACCAGGGGGCACCACTGAAGCTTTCTTT.

This chain connects TRBV4-1 to TRBJ2-5, with unresolved D. This CDR3 contains 13 residues. V dropped 1 base and J dropped 3 bases, with 6 bases sitting between them. The germline gives CDR1 MGHRA, CDR2 YSYEKL. CDR3 DNA: TGCGCCAGCAGCCAAGCCCGGGAAGAGACCCAGTACTTC. Translation: CASSQAREETQYF.

This clone has just a few counts. The chain recombines TRBV5-8 with TRBJ2-7; D is unresolved. The V end was cut by 2 bases, the J end by 6 bases, with 6 bases between. The CDR3 consists of 11 residues. CDR1 and CDR2 from the germline V gene are SGHTS and YDEGEE. CDR3 nucleotide sequence: TGTGCCAGCAGCTTCCGAGGCGAGCAGTACTTC. This sequence encodes CASSFRGEQYF.

The chain is built from TRBV6-6 and TRBJ2-1; the match to TRBD2 covers 7 bases. J gave up 0 bases and V 6 bases, and 8 bases lay outside the gene matches. From germline, CDR1 is MNHNY and CDR2 SVGAGI (reference sequence). The CDR3 is 16 amino acids. The CDR3: CASSTLLASSYNEQFF. The CDR3 DNA is TGTGCCAGCAGCACCCTACTAGCGAGCTCCTACAATGAGCAGTTCTTC.

The V and J genes are TRBV11-2 and TRBJ2-1, with D possibly matching TRBD2 (5 bases). This CDR3 comprises 12 residues. The germline V gene has CDR1 SGHAT and CDR2 FQNNGV. With 5 bases removed from V and 9 bases from J, the gap between germline ends came to 11 bases. The CDR3 is CASSQLGVEQFF. The CDR3, as DNA: TGTGCCAGCAGCCAGCTCGGGGTTGAGCAGTTCTTC.

The chain carries TRBV5-4 and TRBJ1-2, with TRBD1 matching 8 bases. Losses at the gene ends were 4 bases for V and 7 bases for J; bases not matched to a gene: 6. The CDR3 spans 13 residues. Looked up from germline, CDR1 is SGHNT and CDR2 is YYREEE (reference sequence). DNA for the CDR3: TGTGCCAGCAGCCGGCCAGGGGGCCTTGGCTACACCTTC. This sequence encodes CASSRPGGLGYTF.

The chain employs TRBV28 and TRBJ2-1; TRBD2 matches at 8 bases. The CDR3 totals 16 residues. Trimming removed 2 bases from V and 7 bases from J; junction bases left unmatched: 10. Germline V CDR1 and CDR2: MDHEN, SYDVKM. This chain's CDR3 is CASSLPGTRGLNEQFF. The CDR3 DNA reads as TGTGCCAGCAGTTTACCCGGGACTAGGGGGTTGAATGAGCAGTTCTTC. The full variable domain, its missing parts supplied by reference TRBV28 and TRBJ2-1, is DVKVTQSSRYLVKRTGEKVFLECVQDMDHENMFWYRQDPGLGLRLIYFSYDVKMKEKGDIPEGYSVSREKKERFSLILESASTNQTSMYLCASSLPGTRGLNEQFFGPGTRLTVL.

CDR3 bases: TGTGCCAGCAGCCAGCGACAGGCGATCTACGAGCAGTACTTC. Protein: CASSQRQAIYEQYF. The chain recombines TRBV14 with TRBJ2-7; TRBD1 might be the D (6 bases). V was cut by 3 bases and J by 3 bases, with 12 bases left in between. The CDR3 totals 14 residues. Germline CDR1 reads SGHDN; CDR2 reads FVKESK.

The V call is TRBV5-1, the J call TRBJ1-5; 9 positions match TRBD1. V lost 4 bases, J lost 6 bases, and 8 bases stayed unmatched. The CDR3 has 15 amino acids. Germline V gene lookup returns CDR1 SGHRS and CDR2 YFSETQ. CDR3 DNA sequence: TGCGCCAGCAGCATGACAGGGGGAATAACTCAGCCCCAGCATTTT. It encodes CASSMTGGITQPQHF.

The chain joins TRBV15 to TRBJ1-6, with TRBD1 as a possible D gene (5 bases). Germline V gene lookup returns CDR1 LNHNV and CDR2 YYDKDF (reference sequence). V dropped 0 bases and J dropped 6 bases, with 15 bases sitting between them. The CDR3 extends over 17 amino acids. For the CDR3, the DNA is TGTGCCACCAGCAGAGAGCAAGGCTTGGGGGGTAATTCACCCCTCCACTTT. It encodes CATSREQGLGGNSPLHF.

The CDR3 DNA reads as TGTGCCAGCAGCCAGGAAGGCGGTCAGCCCCAGCATTTT. Its protein is CASSQEGGQPQHF. The genes are TRBV4-2 and TRBJ1-5; D unresolved. The CDR3 is 13 residues long. V lost 3 bases and J lost 6, with 9 bases in between. Germline CDR1 is LGHNA and CDR2 is YNFKEQ.

This rearrangement joins TRBV21-1 to TRBJ2-1; TRBD2 reflects the table's D call only, with no check against the DNA. TRBV21-1 is reported as a pseudogene. This CDR3 contains 16 residues. CDR3 in amino acids: CASSNGEGFVYNEQFF. CDR3 coding DNA: TGTGCCAGCAGCAATGGGGAGGGTTTCGTCTACAATGAGCAGTTCTTC.

This clone was counted only a few times. The J gene is TRBJ2-2, the V gene TRBV7-8; a weak D match, TRBD2 (7 bases). V gave up 3 bases and J gave up 5 bases, with 22 bases separating them. From germline, CDR1 is SGHVS and CDR2 FQNEAQ. The CDR3 runs 18 residues. The CDR3 sequence is CASSLRGTWLISTGELFF. Written as DNA, the CDR3 is TGTGCCAGCAGCTTGCGGGGGACATGGTTGATAAGTACCGGGGAGCTGTTTTTT.

V gene TRBV6-1 combines with J gene TRBJ2-3; D is perhaps TRBD2 (7 bases). The germline CDR1 and CDR2 sequences are MNHNS and SASEGT. Between the trimmed V and J ends, which lost 6 bases and 3 bases, there was a span of 10 bases. CDR3 length: 13 residues. CDR3 coding DNA: TGTGCCAGCAGGGGAGGGGGGACAGATACGCAGTATTTT. Amino acid sequence: CASRGGGTDTQYF.

The chain combines TRBV2 with TRBJ2-1; D uncertain. The CDR3 contains 14 residues. The V gene lost 6 bases and the J gene lost 6 bases, with 15 bases spanning the gap. Germline V lookup: CDR1 SNHLY, CDR2 FYNNEI. The CDR3 region is CASSDRRQANEQFF. CDR3 bases: TGTGCCAGCAGCGATCGTCGGCAGGCCAATGAGCAGTTCTTC. Variable domain in full (rest from reference TRBV2 and TRBJ2-1): EPEVTQTPSHQVTQMGQEVILRCVPISNHLYFYWYRQILGQKVEFLVSFYNNEISEKSEIFDDQFSVERPDGSNFTLKIRSTKLEDSAMYFCASSDRRQANEQFFGPGTRLTVL.

To note about this clone: Additional DNA sequences in this sample encode the identical CDR3. This chain uses TRBV7-3 with TRBJ1-1, with 7 nucleotides matching TRBD1. V dropped 6 bases and J dropped 1; count of bases not matched to a gene: 5. The CDR3 sequence is 14 residues long. Germline V gene sequence: CDR1 SGHTA, CDR2 FQGTGA. The CDR3 loop is CASSLTGPNTEAFF. The DNA for the CDR3 is TGTGCCAGCAGTTTGACAGGGCCGAACACTGAAGCTTTCTTT.

The chain uses TRBV5-1 and TRBJ2-5; D call uncertain. The J call may be faulty, since TRBJ2-7 better matches the DNA end. In germline, CDR1 is SGHRS, CDR2 YFSETQ. The CDR3 sequence is 13 residues long. CDR3 nucleotides: TGCGCCAGCAGCTTGGCAGGTACCTACGAGCAGTACTTC. It yields the protein CASSLAGTYEQYF.

The chain joins TRBV4-1 to TRBJ2-1, with TRBD2 matching over 8 bases. CDR1 and CDR2 (germline): MGHRA, YSYEKL. The V segment lost 0 bases and the J segment 8 bases; nucleotides outside the gene matches: 12. The CDR3 loop spans 17 amino acids. Here the CDR3 reads CASSQEDALAVLDEQFF. In nucleotides, the CDR3 is TGCGCCAGCAGCCAAGAGGACGCACTAGCGGTCTTGGATGAGCAGTTCTTC.

The chain carries TRBV18 and TRBJ1-1; D is possibly TRBD1 (6 bases). Trimming took off 4 bases at V and 5 bases at J, with 20 bases between the two ends. Per germline, CDR1 KGHSH and CDR2 LQKENI. There are 16 residues in the CDR3. The CDR3 region has the DNA TGTGCCAGCTCACGCCACAGGGTCGGGGGGAAGACTGAAGCTTTCTTT. It specifies CASSRHRVGGKTEAFF.

The chain uses TRBV5-1 and TRBJ2-3; TRBD2 agrees at 10 bases. The length of the CDR3 is 14 residues. Trimming took 4 bases from V and 9 from J; bases not matched to a gene: 8. The germline gives CDR1 SGHRS, CDR2 YFSETQ. For the CDR3, the DNA is TGCGCCAGCAGCATCCTAGCGGGAGATAGGACGCAGTATTTT. Translated, it gives CASSILAGDRTQYF.

This clone is a singleton in its sample. The rearrangement uses TRBV7-2 and TRBJ2-7, with 11 positions matching TRBD2. The V gene's germline CDR1 is SGHTA and CDR2 FQGNSA. The CDR3 loop spans 18 amino acids. Unmatched junction bases numbered 15, after V lost 5 bases and J lost 3 bases. CDR3 coding DNA: TGTGCCAGCAGCCTCCGAACTAGCGGGGGAAACATCCGCTACGAGCAGTACTTC. Translation gives CASSLRTSGGNIRYEQYF.

The CDR3 is CASPGQYVLSYEQYF. CDR3 in DNA: TGTGCCAGCCCCGGACAATACGTCCTTTCCTACGAGCAGTACTTC. The chain is built from TRBV27 and TRBJ2-7, with D possibly matching TRBD1 (5 bases). Germline V lookup: CDR1 MNHEY, CDR2 SMNVEV (reference sequence). The V end was cut by 8 bases, the J end by 1 base, with 18 bases between. This CDR3 is 15 amino acids long.

The rearrangement links TRBV21-1 to TRBJ2-7; the table's D gene call, TRBD2, was not cross checked with the DNA. TRBV21-1 is designated a pseudogene. This CDR3 region has 16 residues. The chain's CDR3 is CASSKVRSGLMLGQYF. CDR3 DNA: TGTGCCAGCAGCAAAGTTAGGAGCGGACTCATGCTGGGGCAGTACTTC.

The rearrangement uses TRBV28 and TRBJ2-1, with D hard to call. Deletions cut 1 base from V and 9 bases from J, with 7 bases between. CDR3 length: 12 residues. Germline lookup yields CDR1 MDHEN and CDR2 SYDVKM. The CDR3 is CASSLSSREQFF. CDR3 DNA: TGTGCCAGCAGTTTATCTAGTCGTGAGCAGTTCTTC. Together with reference TRBV28 and TRBJ2-1, the CDR3 gives the full variable domain: DVKVTQSSRYLVKRTGEKVFLECVQDMDHENMFWYRQDPGLGLRLIYFSYDVKMKEKGDIPEGYSVSREKKERFSLILESASTNQTSMYLCASSLSSREQFFGPGTRLTVL.

This clone was counted a single time. The V and J genes are TRBV12-5 and TRBJ2-1; 12 bases line up with TRBD2. The ends lost 5 bases at V and 3 bases at J; junction bases unmatched: 2. CDR1 is LGHNT and CDR2 is FRNRAP in the germline V gene. CDR3 size: 15 residues. The CDR3 DNA is TGTGCTAGTGGTCCTAGCGGGAGGGGCTACAATGAGCAGTTCTTC. Translating gives CASGPSGRGYNEQFF.

This clone was seen more than once but under ten times. V and J are TRBV2 and TRBJ2-7; TRBD1 might be the D (6 bases). The CDR3 has 12 amino acids. Germline CDR1 is SNHLY and CDR2 is FYNNEI. The V end lost 6 bases, the J end lost 6 bases, and 12 bases lay between the germline ends. The CDR3, as DNA: TGTGCCAGCAGGGGGGCGTACGCCGAGCAGTACTTC. Protein: CASRGAYAEQYF.